This T cell receptor beta chain was observed in a study of cytomegalovirus exposure and HLA in healthy donors. Findings of the study overall: TCR beta V- and J-gene trimming, according to a later analysis, was linked to a missense DCLRE1C variant. A highly shared variant cluster was judged a likely technical artifact. Listed as cytomegalovirus-associated were 170 or so TCR beta chains.

As for this clone: Its antigen is as yet unknown.

V dropped 3 bases and J dropped 1 base, with 11 bases sitting between them. Per germline, CDR1 SGHRS and CDR2 YFSETQ. The CDR3 totals 14 residues. 60 Vbeta and 13 Jbeta primers were used in PCR. Only in-frame clones appear in the TCRdb table, and some are missing; sequencing was by immunoSEQ multiplex PCR. Among 90,000 or so clones listed, approximately 85% were seen once. The V gene is TRBV5-1, the J gene TRBJ2-7; TRBD1 might be the D (6 bases). The sample consisted of PBMCs. The TCR originated in a man in his thirties or forties in good health and CMV-seropositive. CDR3 in amino acids: CASSSGTQSYEQYF. The CDR3, as DNA: TGCGCCAGCAGCTCCGGGACACAATCCTACGAGCAGTACTTC.